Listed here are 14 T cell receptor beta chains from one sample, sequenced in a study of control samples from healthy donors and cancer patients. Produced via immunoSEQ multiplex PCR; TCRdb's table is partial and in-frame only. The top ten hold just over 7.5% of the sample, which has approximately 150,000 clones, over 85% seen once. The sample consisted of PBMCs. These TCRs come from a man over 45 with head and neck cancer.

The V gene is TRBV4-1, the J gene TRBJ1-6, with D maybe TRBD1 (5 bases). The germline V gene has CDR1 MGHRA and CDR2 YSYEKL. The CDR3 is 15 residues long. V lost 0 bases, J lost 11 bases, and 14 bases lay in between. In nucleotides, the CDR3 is TGCGCCAGCAGCCAAGAGTGGACATCCCCAGCACCCCTCCACTTT. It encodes CASSQEWTSPAPLHF.

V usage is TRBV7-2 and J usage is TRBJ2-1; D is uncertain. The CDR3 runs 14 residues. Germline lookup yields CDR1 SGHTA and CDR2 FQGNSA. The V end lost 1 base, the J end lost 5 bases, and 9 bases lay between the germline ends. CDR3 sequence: CASSLEWGNNEQFF. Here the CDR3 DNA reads TGTGCCAGCAGCTTAGAGTGGGGAAACAATGAGCAGTTCTTC.

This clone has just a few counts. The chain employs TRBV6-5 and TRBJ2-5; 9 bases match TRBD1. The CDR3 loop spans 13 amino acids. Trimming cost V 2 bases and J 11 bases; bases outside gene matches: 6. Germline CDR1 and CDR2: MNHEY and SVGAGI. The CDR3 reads CASSYGGQGMQYF. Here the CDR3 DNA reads TGTGCCAGCAGTTACGGGGGACAGGGCATGCAGTACTTC.

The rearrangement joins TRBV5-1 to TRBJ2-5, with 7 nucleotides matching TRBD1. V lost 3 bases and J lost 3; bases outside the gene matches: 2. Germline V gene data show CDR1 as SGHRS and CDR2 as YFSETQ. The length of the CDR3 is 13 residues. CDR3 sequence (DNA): TGCGCCAGCAGCTCAGGGACAGAAGAGACCCAGTACTTC. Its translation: CASSSGTEETQYF.

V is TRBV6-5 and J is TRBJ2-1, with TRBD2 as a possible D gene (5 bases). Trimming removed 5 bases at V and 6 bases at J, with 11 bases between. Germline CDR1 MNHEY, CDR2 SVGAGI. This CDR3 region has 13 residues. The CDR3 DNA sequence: TGTGCCAGCAGTCCAGGCGGGCGCAATGAGCAGTTCTTC. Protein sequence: CASSPGGRNEQFF.

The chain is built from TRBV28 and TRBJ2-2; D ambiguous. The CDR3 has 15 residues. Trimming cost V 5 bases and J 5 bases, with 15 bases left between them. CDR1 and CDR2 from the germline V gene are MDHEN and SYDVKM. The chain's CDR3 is CASSRAVQGTGELFF. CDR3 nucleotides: TGTGCCAGCAGTAGGGCCGTACAAGGGACCGGGGAGCTGTTTTTT.

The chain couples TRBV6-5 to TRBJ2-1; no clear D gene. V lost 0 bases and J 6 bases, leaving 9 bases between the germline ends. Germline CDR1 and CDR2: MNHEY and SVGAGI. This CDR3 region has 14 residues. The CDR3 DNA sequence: TGTGCCAGCAGTTACTCTCTAGGAAGCAATGAGCAGTTCTTC. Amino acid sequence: CASSYSLGSNEQFF.

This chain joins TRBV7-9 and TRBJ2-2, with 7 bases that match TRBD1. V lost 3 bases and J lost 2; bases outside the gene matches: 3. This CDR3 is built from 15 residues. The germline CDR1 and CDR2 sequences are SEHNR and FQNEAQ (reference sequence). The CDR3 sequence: CASSFRTGNTGELFF. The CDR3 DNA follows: TGTGCCAGCAGCTTCCGGACAGGAAACACCGGGGAGCTGTTTTTT. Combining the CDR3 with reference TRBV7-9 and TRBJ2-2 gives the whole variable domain DTGVSQNPRHKITKRGQNVTFRCDPISEHNRLYWYRQTLGQGPEFLTYFQNEAQLEKSRLLSDRFSAERPKGSFSTLEIQRTEQGDSAMYLCASSFRTGNTGELFFGEGSRLTVL.

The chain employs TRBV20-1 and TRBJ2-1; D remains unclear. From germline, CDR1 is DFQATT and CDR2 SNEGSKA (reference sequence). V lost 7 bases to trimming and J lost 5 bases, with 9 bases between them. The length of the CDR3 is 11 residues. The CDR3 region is CSGHGNNEQFF. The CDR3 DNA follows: TGCAGTGGGCACGGTAACAATGAGCAGTTCTTC.

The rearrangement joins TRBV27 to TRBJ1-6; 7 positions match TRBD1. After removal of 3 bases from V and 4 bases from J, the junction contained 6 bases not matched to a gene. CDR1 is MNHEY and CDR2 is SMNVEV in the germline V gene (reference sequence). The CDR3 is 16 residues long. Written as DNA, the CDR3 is TGTGCCAGCAGTTTGACAGGGTTATTGTATAATTCACCCCTCCACTTT. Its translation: CASSLTGLLYNSPLHF.

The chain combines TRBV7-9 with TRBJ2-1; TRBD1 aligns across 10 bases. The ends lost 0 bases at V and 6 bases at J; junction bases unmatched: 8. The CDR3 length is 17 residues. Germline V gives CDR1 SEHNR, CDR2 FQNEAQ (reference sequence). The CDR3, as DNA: TGTGCCAGCAGCTTAGCGGGACAGGGGTTGATAGGCAATGAGCAGTTCTTC. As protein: CASSLAGQGLIGNEQFF.

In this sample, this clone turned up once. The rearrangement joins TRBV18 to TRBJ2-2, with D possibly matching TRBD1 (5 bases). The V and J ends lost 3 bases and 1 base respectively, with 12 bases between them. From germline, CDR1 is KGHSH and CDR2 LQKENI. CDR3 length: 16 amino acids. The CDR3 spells CASSPSRGLNTGELFF. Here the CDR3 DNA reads TGTGCCAGCTCACCCTCTAGGGGATTGAACACCGGGGAGCTGTTTTTT.

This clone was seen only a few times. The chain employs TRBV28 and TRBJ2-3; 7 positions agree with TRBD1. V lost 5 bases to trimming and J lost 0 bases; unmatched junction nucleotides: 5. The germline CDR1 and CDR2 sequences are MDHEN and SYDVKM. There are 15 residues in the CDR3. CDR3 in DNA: TGTGCCAGCAGTATACAGGGGATGAGCACAGATACGCAGTATTTT. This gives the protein CASSIQGMSTDTQYF.

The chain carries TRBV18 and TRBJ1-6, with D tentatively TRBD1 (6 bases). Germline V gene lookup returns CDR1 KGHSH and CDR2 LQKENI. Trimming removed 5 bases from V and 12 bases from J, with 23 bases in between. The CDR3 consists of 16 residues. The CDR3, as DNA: TGTGCCAGCTCAGCAGACAGGTCACCCTTCGTGGGACCCCTCCACTTT. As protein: CASSADRSPFVGPLHF.